This T cell receptor (beta chain) was captured in a study of Ad26.COV2.S vaccination and SARS-CoV-2 variants (dated by TCRdb to the early 2020s). Describing the broader study: Donors in the vaccine arm were drawn from COV1001, a multicentre, randomized, double-blind, placebo-controlled phase I-IIa trial testing Ad26.COV2.S in healthy adults. Ad26.COV2.S was administered intramuscularly at a dose of 5x10^10 or 1x10^11 viral particles, either as one shot or as two shots given 56 days apart. Sequencing of the TCRbeta repertoire served to evaluate the specificity and breadth of SARS-CoV-2-reactive T cell receptors following Ad26.COV2.S vaccination. The TCR-sequenced set comprised about 32 samples: around 20 Ad26.COV2.S vaccine recipients, 5 placebo recipients and 8 SARS-CoV-2 convalescent individuals. Trial participants were randomized into five groups of five, in which low-dose or high-dose Ad26.COV2.S was given once or twice, or placebo was given on both occasions. Throughout the experiments and outcome assessment, investigators stayed blinded to trial group allocation. The paper as a whole reports these results and caveats: The authors noted that the TCR breadth and depth analyses may have underestimated total T cell responses. Higher spike-specific TCR breadth was observed in Ad26.COV2.S recipients than in placebo recipients (P = 0.0014). The study was not powered for comparison of responses between vaccine doses or regimens. Comparable non-spike TCR breadth was observed between vaccine and placebo recipients, consistent with only spike being contained in the vaccine. After vaccination, substantial breadth of spike-specific CD8+ and CD4+ T cell responses was reported.

The immunoSEQ Assay was the method used to sequence TCRbeta CDR3 regions. After extraction, genomic DNA underwent amplification by bias-controlled multiplex PCR, followed by high-throughput sequencing. In the original analysis: To quantify the absolute abundance of every unique TCRbeta CDR3 region, sequences were collapsed and filtered. Usable DNA was measured by amplifying reference genes present in all nucleated cells, and TCRbeta template counts were normalized to that usable DNA to estimate T cell fraction. Repertoire TCRs were annotated as SARS-CoV-2-specific when V gene, CDR3 amino acid sequence and J gene were exactly matched to a known reactive TCR set. MIRA supplied the reference SARS-CoV-2 TCR set, which was filtered for enrichment in COVID-19-positive ImmuneCODE repertoires so that public or cross-reactive TCRs were removed. Drawing on the MIRA antigens, annotated TCRs were analysed further at the level of specific ORF or position within ORF. Depth was the summed frequency of annotated unique rearrangements, while breadth was defined as annotated unique rearrangements over total unique productive rearrangements. Group comparisons of TCR breadth used two-sided Wilcoxon rank-sum tests. This is the immuneACCESS table as TCRdb keeps it, with only in-frame sequences that have V and J called. A part of the clones is gone; compared with another copy, unresolved V genes explain less than half, and the rest is unexplained. V, J and clone size reflect that table, while D and trimming were determined from the DNA. Within this sample are 250,000 to 300,000 clones, with about 90% of them counted one time only. In total, the top ten clones hold about 3.1% of the sample.

The treatment or condition label on this specimen signifies: some 20 received Ad26.COV2.S at low or high dose, single or two shots; 5 received placebo; per-sample allocation not given. Repertoires of vaccine and placebo recipients were sequenced from samples taken on day 63 after the first injection. Cohort 1b enrolled about two dozen adults aged 18-55 years at a single site in Boston, USA, between 29 July and 7 August 2020. Ad26.COV2.S consisted of a replication-incompetent adenovirus type 26 vector by which a prefusion-stabilized SARS-CoV-2 spike protein from the original Wuhan strain was expressed. With regard to this clone: Its antigen target is currently unknown. No base qualities exist here, and no much larger clone lies one base off it.

From the cysteine up to the phenylalanine, the CDR3 has a length of 12 residues. Solely the CDR3 DNA is kept, with 36 bases framed from the first base. Between the V and J ends, shortened by 6 bases and 1 base respectively, the junction contains 6 bases. The germline V gene provides CDR1 MNHEY and CDR2 SVGAGI. The specimen comprised peripheral blood, sampled in a trial of Ad26.COV2.S vaccine versus placebo. This chain is built from TRBV6-5 and TRBJ1-2; no D gene call is confident. The source of this sequence is a person between 18 and 60 years old who received the Ad26.COV2.S COVID-19 vaccine or a placebo. The CDR3 region reads CASRDLNYGYTF. The DNA sequence is as follows: TGTGCCAGCAGGGACCTTAACTATGGCTACACCTTC.